The sequence of this T cell receptor beta chain was determined in a study of glioma-infiltrating T cells after dendritic cell vaccination. As to time point: after dendritic cell vaccination, including at tumor progression/relapse. Germline-derived CDR1 and CDR2 are GTSNPN and SVGIG (reference sequence). This CDR3 is 13 amino acids long. Repertoires were generated with immunoSEQ multiplex PCR, while TCRdb's copy carries only in-frame clones and drops some. This table has over 90,000 clones, approximately 80% appearing once. The source was blood, collected after dendritic cell vaccination. The clonotype was recovered from a human donor with glioblastoma. V and J are TRBV30 and TRBJ1-2; 8 nucleotides agree with TRBD1. CDR3 residues: CALGQVSNYGYTF. The CDR3, as DNA: TGTGCTCTGGGACAGGTTTCTAACTATGGCTACACCTTC.